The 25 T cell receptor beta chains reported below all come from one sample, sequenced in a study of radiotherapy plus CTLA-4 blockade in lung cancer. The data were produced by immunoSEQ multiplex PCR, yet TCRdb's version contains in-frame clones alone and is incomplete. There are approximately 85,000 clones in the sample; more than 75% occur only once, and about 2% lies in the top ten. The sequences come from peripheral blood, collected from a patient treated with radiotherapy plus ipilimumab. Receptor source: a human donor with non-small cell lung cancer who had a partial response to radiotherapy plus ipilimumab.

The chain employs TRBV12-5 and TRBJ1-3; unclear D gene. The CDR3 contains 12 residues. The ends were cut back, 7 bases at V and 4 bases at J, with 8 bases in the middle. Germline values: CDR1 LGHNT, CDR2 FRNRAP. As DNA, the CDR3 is TGTGCTAGTGCCCTCTACGGAAACACCATATATTTT. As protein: CASALYGNTIYF. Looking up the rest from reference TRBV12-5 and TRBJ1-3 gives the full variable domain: DARVTQTPRHKVTEMGQEVTMRCQPILGHNTVFWYRQTMMQGLELLAYFRNRAPLDDSGMPKDRFSAEMPDATLATLKIQPSEPRDSAVYFCASALYGNTIYFGEGSWLTVV.

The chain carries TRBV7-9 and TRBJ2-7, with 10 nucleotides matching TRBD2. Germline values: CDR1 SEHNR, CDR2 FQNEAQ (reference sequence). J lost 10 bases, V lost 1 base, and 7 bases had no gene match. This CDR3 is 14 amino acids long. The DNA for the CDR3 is TGTGCCAGCAGCTTAGGGGGGCTAGCGGGAGTACAGTACGTC. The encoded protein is CASSLGGLAGVQYV.

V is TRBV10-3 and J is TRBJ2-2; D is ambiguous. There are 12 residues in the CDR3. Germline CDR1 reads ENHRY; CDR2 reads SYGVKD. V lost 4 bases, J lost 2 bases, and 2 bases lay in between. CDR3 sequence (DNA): TGTGCCATCAGTGCAAACACCGGGGAGCTGTTTTTT. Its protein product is CAISANTGELFF.

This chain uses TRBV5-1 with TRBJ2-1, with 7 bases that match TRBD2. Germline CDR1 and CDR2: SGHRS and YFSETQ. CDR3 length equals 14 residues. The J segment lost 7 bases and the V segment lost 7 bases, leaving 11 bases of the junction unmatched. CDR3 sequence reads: CASGLGGRENEQFF. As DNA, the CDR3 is TGCGCCAGCGGTCTGGGTGGGAGGGAGAATGAGCAGTTCTTC.

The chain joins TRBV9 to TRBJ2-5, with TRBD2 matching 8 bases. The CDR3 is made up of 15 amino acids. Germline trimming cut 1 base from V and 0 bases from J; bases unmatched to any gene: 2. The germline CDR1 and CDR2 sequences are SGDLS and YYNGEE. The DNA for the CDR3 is TGTGCCAGCAGCGTAACTAGCGGACACCAAGAGACCCAGTACTTC. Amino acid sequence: CASSVTSGHQETQYF. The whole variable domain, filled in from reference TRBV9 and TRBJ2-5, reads DSGVTQTPKHLITATGQRVTLRCSPRSGDLSVYWYQQSLDQGLQFLIQYYNGEERAKGNILERFSAQQFPDLHSELNLSSLELGDSALYFCASSVTSGHQETQYFGPGTRLLVL.

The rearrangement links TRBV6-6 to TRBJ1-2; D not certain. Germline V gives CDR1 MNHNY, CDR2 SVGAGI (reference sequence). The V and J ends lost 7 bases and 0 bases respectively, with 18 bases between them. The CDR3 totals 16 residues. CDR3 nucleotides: TGTGCCAGCACCCGCGGTGTATCGGACTCTAACTATGGCTACACCTTC. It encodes CASTRGVSDSNYGYTF.

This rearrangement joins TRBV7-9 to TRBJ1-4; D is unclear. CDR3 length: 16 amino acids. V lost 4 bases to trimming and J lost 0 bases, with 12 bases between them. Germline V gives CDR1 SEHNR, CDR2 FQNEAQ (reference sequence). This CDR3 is CASSSPGAATNEKLFF. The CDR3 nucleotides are TGTGCCAGCAGCTCTCCGGGAGCCGCAACTAATGAAAAACTGTTTTTT.

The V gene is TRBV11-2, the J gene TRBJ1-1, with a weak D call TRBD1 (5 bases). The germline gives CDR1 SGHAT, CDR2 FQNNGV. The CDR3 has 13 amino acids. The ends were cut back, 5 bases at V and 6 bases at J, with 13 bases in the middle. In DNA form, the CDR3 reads TGTGCCAGCAGCCTGGGGCTGAGAGCTGAAGCTTTCTTT. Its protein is CASSLGLRAEAFF.

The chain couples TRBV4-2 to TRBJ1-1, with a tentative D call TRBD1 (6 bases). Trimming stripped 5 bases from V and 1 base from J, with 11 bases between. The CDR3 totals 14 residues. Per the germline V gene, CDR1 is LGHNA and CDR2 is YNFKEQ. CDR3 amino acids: CASSTGQPNTEAFF. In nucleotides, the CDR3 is TGTGCCAGCAGCACGGGACAACCGAACACTGAAGCTTTCTTT.

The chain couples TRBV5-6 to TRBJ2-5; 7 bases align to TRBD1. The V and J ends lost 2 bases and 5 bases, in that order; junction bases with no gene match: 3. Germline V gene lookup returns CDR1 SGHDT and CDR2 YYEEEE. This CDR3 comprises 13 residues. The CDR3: CASSLGGWETQYF. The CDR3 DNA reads TGTGCCAGCAGCTTAGGGGGCTGGGAGACCCAGTACTTC.

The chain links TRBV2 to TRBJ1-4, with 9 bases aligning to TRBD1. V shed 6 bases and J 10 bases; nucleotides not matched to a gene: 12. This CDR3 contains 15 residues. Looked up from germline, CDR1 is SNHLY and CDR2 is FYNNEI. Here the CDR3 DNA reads TGTGCCAGCAGCCCTTCCGGGACAGGGTTAGGAAAACTGTTTTTT. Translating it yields CASSPSGTGLGKLFF.

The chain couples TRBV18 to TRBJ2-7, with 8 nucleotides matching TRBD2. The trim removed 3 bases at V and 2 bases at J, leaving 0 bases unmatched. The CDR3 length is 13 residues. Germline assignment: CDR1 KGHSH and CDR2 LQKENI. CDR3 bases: TGTGCCAGCTCACCGGGACTAGCCTACGAGCAGTACGTC. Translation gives CASSPGLAYEQYV.

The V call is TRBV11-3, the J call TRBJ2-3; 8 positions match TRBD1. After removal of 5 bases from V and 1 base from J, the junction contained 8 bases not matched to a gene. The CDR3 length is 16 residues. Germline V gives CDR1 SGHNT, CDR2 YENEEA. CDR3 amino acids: CASSQSGTGGTDTQYF. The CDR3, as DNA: TGTGCCAGCAGCCAGTCCGGGACAGGAGGCACAGATACGCAGTATTTT.

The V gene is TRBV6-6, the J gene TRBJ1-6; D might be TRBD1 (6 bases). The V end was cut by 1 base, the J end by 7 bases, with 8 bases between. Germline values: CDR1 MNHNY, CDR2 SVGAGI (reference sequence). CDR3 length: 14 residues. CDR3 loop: CASSYLDRNSPLHF. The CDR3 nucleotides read TGTGCCAGCAGTTACTTGGACAGAAATTCACCCCTCCACTTT.

The CDR3 nucleotides are TGCGCCAGCAGCCGAGTGCGGGAGCAGTACAATGAGCAGTTCTTC. Amino acid sequence: CASSRVREQYNEQFF. The J gene is TRBJ2-1, the V gene TRBV5-1, with 7 bases lining up with TRBD2. CDR3 size: 15 residues. The germline CDR1 and CDR2 sequences are SGHRS and YFSETQ. V shed 4 bases and J 4 bases; nucleotides not matched to a gene: 8.

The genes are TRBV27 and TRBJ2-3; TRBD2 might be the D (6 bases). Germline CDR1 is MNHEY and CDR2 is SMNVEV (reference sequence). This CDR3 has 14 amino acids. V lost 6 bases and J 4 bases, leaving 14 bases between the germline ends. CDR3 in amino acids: CASRVGGRPDTQYF. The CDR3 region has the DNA TGTGCCAGCAGGGTGGGGGGACGCCCAGATACGCAGTATTTT.

The CDR3, as DNA: TGCGCCAGCAGACTAGCAAGCGGGAAGTCCAATGAGCAGTTCTTC. This translates into CASRLASGKSNEQFF. The chain employs TRBV5-1 and TRBJ2-1; 7 bases match TRBD2. This CDR3 region has 15 residues. The germline V gene encodes CDR1 SGHRS and CDR2 YFSETQ. Losses at the gene ends were 5 bases for V and 6 bases for J; bases not matched to a gene: 11.

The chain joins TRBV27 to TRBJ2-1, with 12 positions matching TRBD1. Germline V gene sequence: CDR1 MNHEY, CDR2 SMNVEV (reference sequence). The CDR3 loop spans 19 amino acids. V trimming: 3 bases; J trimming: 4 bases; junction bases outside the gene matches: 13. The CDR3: CASSLRGPGQGALYNEQFF. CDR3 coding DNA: TGTGCCAGCAGTTTGCGGGGCCCGGGACAGGGGGCTTTATACAATGAGCAGTTCTTC.

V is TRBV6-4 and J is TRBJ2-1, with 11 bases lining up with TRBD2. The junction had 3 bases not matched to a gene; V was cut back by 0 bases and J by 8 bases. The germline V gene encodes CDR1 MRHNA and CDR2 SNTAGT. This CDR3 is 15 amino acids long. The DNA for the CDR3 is TGTGCCAGCAGTGACTCTAGCGGGAGGGTTTATGAGCAGTTCTTC. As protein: CASSDSSGRVYEQFF.

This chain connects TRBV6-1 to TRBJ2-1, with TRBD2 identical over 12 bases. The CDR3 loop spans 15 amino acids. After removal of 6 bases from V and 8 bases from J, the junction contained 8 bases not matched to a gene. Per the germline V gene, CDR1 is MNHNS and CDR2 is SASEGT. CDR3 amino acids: CASRDLAGGGHEQFF. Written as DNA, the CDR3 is TGTGCCAGCAGGGATCTAGCGGGAGGGGGGCATGAGCAGTTCTTC.

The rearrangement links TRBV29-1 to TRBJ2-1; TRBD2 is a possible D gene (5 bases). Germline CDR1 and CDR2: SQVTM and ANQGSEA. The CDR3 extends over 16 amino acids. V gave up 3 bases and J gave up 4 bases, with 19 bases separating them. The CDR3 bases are TGCAGCGTTGAGGCCCAGAGGGCTAGCCCATACAATGAGCAGTTCTTC. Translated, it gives CSVEAQRASPYNEQFF.

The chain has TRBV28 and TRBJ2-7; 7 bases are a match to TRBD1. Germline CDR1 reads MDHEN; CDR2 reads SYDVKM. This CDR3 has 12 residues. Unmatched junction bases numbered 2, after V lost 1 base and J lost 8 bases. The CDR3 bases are TGTGCCAGCAGTTTATTCAGGGGGAAGCAGTACTTC. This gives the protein CASSLFRGKQYF.

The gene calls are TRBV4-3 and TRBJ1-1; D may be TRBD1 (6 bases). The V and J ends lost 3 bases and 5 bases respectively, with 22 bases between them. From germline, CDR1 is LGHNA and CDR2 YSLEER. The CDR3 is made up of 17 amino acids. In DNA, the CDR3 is TGCGCCAGCAGCCATGAGACAGGCGGTGAGGTGGTGACTGAAGCTTTCTTT. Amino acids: CASSHETGGEVVTEAFF.

Here the CDR3 reads CASSRDREVPGYTF. In nucleotides, the CDR3 is TGTGCCAGCAGCCGCGACAGGGAAGTGCCCGGCTACACCTTC. V and J are TRBV7-2 and TRBJ1-2, with TRBD1 matching 7 bases. V lost 5 bases, J lost 8 bases, and 11 bases stayed unmatched. CDR3 length equals 14 residues. Germline V gene sequence: CDR1 SGHTA, CDR2 FQGNSA.

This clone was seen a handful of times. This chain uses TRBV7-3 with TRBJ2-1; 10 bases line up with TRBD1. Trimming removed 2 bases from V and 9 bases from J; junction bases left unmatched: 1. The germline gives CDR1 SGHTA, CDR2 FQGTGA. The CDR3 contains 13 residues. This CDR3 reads CASSLGQGVEQFF. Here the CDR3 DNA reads TGTGCCAGCAGCTTAGGACAGGGGGTTGAGCAGTTCTTC.